These T cell receptor beta chains were read from a single sample in a study of blood T cell repertoires in COVID-19. Generated by immunoSEQ multiplex PCR, the TCRdb table keeps only in-frame clones and is missing some. The top ten hold 3% to 4.5% of the sample, which has about 350,000 clones, more than 70% seen once. Sequenced input: peripheral blood. The receptors derive from a woman aged 55 to 70 with COVID-19, enrolled during active disease. CDR3s include the opening cysteine and the closing phenylalanine or tryptophan. Each record gives: CDR3 DNA, CDR3 protein, J gene, V gene, CDR3 length, D gene, clone size. D genes are given only for firm matches. For some rows the clone size is stated as once, few or many, or as a class when expanded; others skip it.

CDR3nt: TGTGCCAGTAGGGAGGGTGCTGGGGCCAACGTCCTGACTTTC
CDR3aa: CASREGAGANVLTF
j_gene: TRBJ2-6
v_gene: TRBV19
len: 14
d_gene: NA
abundance: few

CDR3nt: TGCGCCAGCAGCTCCATCGGGGATTGGACTGAAGCTTTCTTT
CDR3aa: CASSSIGDWTEAFF
j_gene: TRBJ1-1
v_gene: TRBV5-1
len: 14
d_gene: NA
abundance: once

CDR3nt: TGTGCCAGCAGCCAATCCCAGGGGGCGAACAATGAGCAGTTCTTC
CDR3aa: CASSQSQGANNEQFF
j_gene: TRBJ2-1
v_gene: TRBV4-2
len: 15
d_gene: TRBD1
abundance: NA

CDR3nt: TGTGCCAGCAGCCAAGGGCTCCAGGGGCAAGAGACCCAGTACTTC
CDR3aa: CASSQGLQGQETQYF
j_gene: TRBJ2-5
v_gene: TRBV4-2
len: 15
d_gene: NA
abundance: NA

CDR3nt: TGTGCCAGCAGTCTCCAGGGTTATAACTATGGCTACACCTTC
CDR3aa: CASSLQGYNYGYTF
j_gene: TRBJ1-2
v_gene: TRBV25-1
len: 14
d_gene: NA
abundance: NA

CDR3nt: TGTGCCAGCAGTTACATGGCCGGACTCGCAGGGGCCTACGAGCAGTACTTC
CDR3aa: CASSYMAGLAGAYEQYF
j_gene: TRBJ2-7
v_gene: TRBV6-2/TRBV6-3
len: 17
d_gene: NA
abundance: NA

CDR3nt: TGTGCCAGCAGCTTAGCGGGCCGTCTCCTCCACTTT
CDR3aa: CASSLAGRLLHF
j_gene: TRBJ1-6
v_gene: TRBV7-8
len: 12
d_gene: NA
abundance: NA

CDR3nt: TGTGCCAGCAGCGCAAGGGCGGGGTCGGGTGGCTACACCTTC
CDR3aa: CASSARAGSGGYTF
j_gene: TRBJ1-2
v_gene: TRBV7-2
len: 14
d_gene: NA
abundance: NA

CDR3nt: TGTGCCAGCAGCCAAGTTCGAGGGCGCAACACTGAAGCTTTCTTT
CDR3aa: CASSQVRGRNTEAFF
j_gene: TRBJ1-1
v_gene: TRBV14
len: 15
d_gene: NA
abundance: once

CDR3nt: TGCGCCAGCAGCAGGATGGACAGGGCTGGGTCGAGCTCCTATAATTCACCCCTCCACTTT
CDR3aa: CASSRMDRAGSSSYNSPLHF
j_gene: TRBJ1-6
v_gene: TRBV5-1
len: 20
d_gene: TRBD1
abundance: once

CDR3nt: TGTGCCACCAGCAGAGATTTGAGACAGGCCTATGGCTACACCTTC
CDR3aa: CATSRDLRQAYGYTF
j_gene: TRBJ1-2
v_gene: TRBV15
len: 15
d_gene: NA
abundance: once

CDR3nt: TGTGCCAGCAGCAAGACGGGACAGACGAACTCTGGAAACACCATATATTTT
CDR3aa: CASSKTGQTNSGNTIYF
j_gene: TRBJ1-3
v_gene: TRBV7-3
len: 17
d_gene: TRBD1
abundance: NA

CDR3nt: TGTGCCAGCAGCTCGGGACTTAGGAATGGGAACTATGGCTACACCTTC
CDR3aa: CASSSGLRNGNYGYTF
j_gene: TRBJ1-2
v_gene: TRBV7-2
len: 16
d_gene: NA
abundance: few

CDR3nt: TGTGCCAGTAGTATAGAGGGTACAGCCCTACCCTATGGCTACACCTTC
CDR3aa: CASSIEGTALPYGYTF
j_gene: TRBJ1-2
v_gene: TRBV19
len: 16
d_gene: NA
abundance: once

CDR3nt: TGCGCCAGCAGCTTGACTCGGACAGGTGGCTCCAGGCCTGAAGCTTTCTTT
CDR3aa: CASSLTRTGGSRPEAFF
j_gene: TRBJ1-1
v_gene: TRBV5-1
len: 17
d_gene: TRBD1
abundance: NA

CDR3nt: TGTGCCAGCAGCCCGGGACAGGGGAAGTCCACCTTC
CDR3aa: CASSPGQGKSTF
j_gene: TRBJ1-2
v_gene: TRBV6-5
len: 12
d_gene: TRBD1
abundance: NA

CDR3nt: TGTGCCACCAGCAGAGGAGGAGACAGGGGTTTAACTAATGAAAAACTGTTTTTT
CDR3aa: CATSRGGDRGLTNEKLFF
j_gene: TRBJ1-4
v_gene: TRBV15
len: 18
d_gene: TRBD1
abundance: once

CDR3nt: TGCGCCAGCAGTAGGGGACAGGGAAACACTGAAGCTTTCTTT
CDR3aa: CASSRGQGNTEAFF
j_gene: TRBJ1-1
v_gene: TRBV10-1
len: 14
d_gene: TRBD1
abundance: NA

CDR3nt: TGTGCCAGCAGTTTATGGGGGCAGGGGGAACCGCCCCAGCATTTT
CDR3aa: CASSLWGQGEPPQHF
j_gene: TRBJ1-5
v_gene: TRBV28
len: 15
d_gene: TRBD1
abundance: NA

CDR3nt: TGTGCCAGCAGCCACCGGGGACAGGGACCAGATACGCAGTATTTT
CDR3aa: CASSHRGQGPDTQYF
j_gene: TRBJ2-3
v_gene: TRBV11-3
len: 15
d_gene: TRBD1
abundance: NA

CDR3nt: TGTGCCACCAGTGATCCCAGGAGGCCTAATTCACCCCTCCACTTT
CDR3aa: CATSDPRRPNSPLHF
j_gene: TRBJ1-6
v_gene: TRBV24-1
len: 15
d_gene: NA
abundance: NA

CDR3nt: TGCGCCAGCAGCGATAGAGCAGGGATGGGAACTGAAGCTTTCTTT
CDR3aa: CASSDRAGMGTEAFF
j_gene: TRBJ1-1
v_gene: TRBV5-1
len: 15
d_gene: NA
abundance: NA

CDR3nt: TGTGCCAGCAGCGTGGGCGTACCGGGAATGAGCGGAAACACCATATATTTT
CDR3aa: CASSVGVPGMSGNTIYF
j_gene: TRBJ1-3
v_gene: TRBV9
len: 17
d_gene: NA
abundance: NA

CDR3nt: TGCGCCAGCAGCTTCGGGCAGGGGAACAATCAGCCCCAGCATTTT
CDR3aa: CASSFGQGNNQPQHF
j_gene: TRBJ1-5
v_gene: TRBV5-1
len: 15
d_gene: NA
abundance: few

CDR3nt: TGTGCCAGCAGCCAAGATCGGGGACTGAGGACTGAAGCTTTCTTT
CDR3aa: CASSQDRGLRTEAFF
j_gene: TRBJ1-1
v_gene: TRBV4-2
len: 15
d_gene: NA
abundance: NA

CDR3nt: TGTGCCAGTAGTCGACGGACAAATTTGATTGAAAAACTGTTTTTT
CDR3aa: CASSRRTNLIEKLFF
j_gene: TRBJ1-4
v_gene: TRBV19
len: 15
d_gene: NA
abundance: NA

CDR3nt: TGTGCCAGCAGTTACCGCCGGGACAGCTATCAGCCCCAGCATTTT
CDR3aa: CASSYRRDSYQPQHF
j_gene: TRBJ1-5
v_gene: TRBV6-5
len: 15
d_gene: TRBD1
abundance: NA

CDR3nt: TGTGCCAGCAGTGGACAGGGGGCTTCTGGGGAGCTGTTTTTT
CDR3aa: CASSGQGASGELFF
j_gene: TRBJ2-2
v_gene: TRBV28
len: 14
d_gene: TRBD1
abundance: NA

CDR3nt: TGTGCCAGCAGCCAGGACAGAGCATTCTACAATGAGCAGTTCTTC
CDR3aa: CASSQDRAFYNEQFF
j_gene: TRBJ2-1
v_gene: TRBV14
len: 15
d_gene: NA
abundance: NA

CDR3nt: TGTGCCAGCAGCTTCCGACAGTCCCTTTCCAATCAGCCCCAGCATTTT
CDR3aa: CASSFRQSLSNQPQHF
j_gene: TRBJ1-5
v_gene: TRBV5-6
len: 16
d_gene: NA
abundance: NA

CDR3nt: TGTGCCAGAACTCCCCAGGGGCCGAATGAGCAGTTCTTC
CDR3aa: CARTPQGPNEQFF
j_gene: TRBJ2-1
v_gene: TRBV5-8
len: 13
d_gene: NA
abundance: NA

CDR3nt: TGTGCCACCGGTTACAAGAATTCACCCCTCCACTTT
CDR3aa: CATGYKNSPLHF
j_gene: TRBJ1-6
v_gene: TRBV24-1
len: 12
d_gene: NA
abundance: few

CDR3nt: TGTGCCAGCAGTTACTCGAGGGCCGACACCGGGGAGCTGTTTTTT
CDR3aa: CASSYSRADTGELFF
j_gene: TRBJ2-2
v_gene: TRBV6-6
len: 15
d_gene: NA
abundance: NA

CDR3nt: TGTGCCAGCGGCGTCCGGGATAACATCCCTTCCGAGCAGTACTTC
CDR3aa: CASGVRDNIPSEQYF
j_gene: TRBJ2-7
v_gene: TRBV7-9
len: 15
d_gene: NA
abundance: few

CDR3nt: TGCGCCAGCAGTGGAAGGGGCTTGGACACTGAAGCTTTCTTT
CDR3aa: CASSGRGLDTEAFF
j_gene: TRBJ1-1
v_gene: TRBV5-1
len: 14
d_gene: NA
abundance: NA

CDR3nt: TGTGCCAGCAGCCCCCGGGGATCGACTGGAAACACCATATATTTT
CDR3aa: CASSPRGSTGNTIYF
j_gene: TRBJ1-3
v_gene: TRBV7-2
len: 15
d_gene: NA
abundance: NA

CDR3nt: TGTGCCAGCTCACCTCCCGGGACAGGGAACACTGAAGCTTTCTTT
CDR3aa: CASSPPGTGNTEAFF
j_gene: TRBJ1-1
v_gene: TRBV18
len: 15
d_gene: TRBD1
abundance: NA

CDR3nt: TGTGCCAGCAGCCAATGGGGCAACCTGAACACTGAAGCTTTCTTT
CDR3aa: CASSQWGNLNTEAFF
j_gene: TRBJ1-1
v_gene: TRBV14
len: 15
d_gene: NA
abundance: NA

CDR3nt: TGTGCCAGCAGTTTATCCGGTGAGAGTGTAGTCAATCAGCCCCAGCATTTT
CDR3aa: CASSLSGESVVNQPQHF
j_gene: TRBJ1-5
v_gene: TRBV27
len: 17
d_gene: NA
abundance: NA

CDR3nt: TGTGCCAGCAGCTTAGGGACTAGCGGGGTTAGTACGCAGTATTTT
CDR3aa: CASSLGTSGVSTQYF
j_gene: TRBJ2-3
v_gene: TRBV13
len: 15
d_gene: TRBD2
abundance: few

CDR3nt: TGTGCCAGCTCACCAAAAATAGGGGGCGGGCCAGGGAACACTGAAGCTTTCTTT
CDR3aa: CASSPKIGGGPGNTEAFF
j_gene: TRBJ1-1
v_gene: TRBV18
len: 18
d_gene: TRBD1
abundance: NA

CDR3nt: TGTGCCAGCTCACACGACAGGGGACCTTACAATGAGCAGTTCTTC
CDR3aa: CASSHDRGPYNEQFF
j_gene: TRBJ2-1
v_gene: TRBV18
len: 15
d_gene: TRBD1
abundance: once

CDR3nt: TGTGCCAGCAGCTTTACAGGCCTTAATGAAAAACTGTTTTTT
CDR3aa: CASSFTGLNEKLFF
j_gene: TRBJ1-4
v_gene: TRBV7-2
len: 14
d_gene: NA
abundance: NA

CDR3nt: TGTGCCACCAGCAGAAGGACAGGGGGCTTGAGCGAGCAGTACTTC
CDR3aa: CATSRRTGGLSEQYF
j_gene: TRBJ2-7
v_gene: TRBV15
len: 15
d_gene: TRBD1
abundance: NA

CDR3nt: TGTGCCAGCAGCCATGACAGGGCTCCTTCACCCCTCCACTTT
CDR3aa: CASSHDRAPSPLHF
j_gene: TRBJ1-6
v_gene: TRBV7-2
len: 14
d_gene: TRBD1
abundance: NA

CDR3nt: TGCGCCAGCAGCTTGGTTTTAGGAGTCTATGGCTACACCTTC
CDR3aa: CASSLVLGVYGYTF
j_gene: TRBJ1-2
v_gene: TRBV5-1
len: 14
d_gene: NA
abundance: few